This passage covers 8 T cell receptor beta chains from one sample sequenced in a study of CD8 T cells in ankylosing spondylitis (dated by TCRdb to about 2017). Receptors were amplified or captured by 5' RACE. The instrument given in TCRdb is Illumina HiSeq 2500. Using fastp at Q25 and MiXCR, TCRdb reprocessed the public reads and kept productive beta chains. One record per CDR3 amino acid sequence lists the most common genes and DNA. Present in this sample are about 450,000 distinct CDR3 sequences, 26% of which were seen just once. 0.89% of the sample is in the top ten clones. Paper-wide results and their limitations: Blood from ankylosing spondylitis patients appeared to be characterized by a TCR beta motif composed of eight highly homologous amino acid variants.

These receptors' targets are unknown. The specimen sequenced was blood, either unsorted or a sorted T cell fraction (not recorded which). These receptors came from a male donor with ankylosing spondylitis.

V usage is TRBV29-1 and J usage is TRBJ2-3, with 9 bases fitting TRBD2. This CDR3 has 14 residues. The V gene's germline CDR1 is SQVTM and CDR2 ANQGSEA. Losses at the gene ends were 3 bases for V and 6 bases for J; bases not matched to a gene: 7. CDR3 sequence: CSVDLAGVSDTQYF. Here the CDR3 DNA reads TGCAGCGTTGATTTAGCGGGAGTATCGGATACGCAGTATTTT.

The chain joins TRBV11-2 to TRBJ2-3, with 8 bases fitting TRBD2. CDR1 and CDR2 (germline): SGHAT, FQNNGV. The CDR3 spans 20 residues. Losses at the gene ends were 5 bases for V and 5 bases for J; bases not matched to a gene: 24. This chain's CDR3 is CASSIGTPMLSAGVKDTQYF. The DNA of the CDR3 is TGTGCCAGCAGCATCGGGACTCCCATGTTGTCAGCGGGAGTAAAAGATACGCAGTATTTT.

The table lists this clonotype with many counts. V is TRBV5-1 and J is TRBJ2-3; D not resolved. CDR3 length: 13 residues. CDR1 and CDR2 from the germline V gene are SGHRS and YFSETQ. The V end lost 0 bases, the J end lost 5 bases, and 7 bases lay between the germline ends. The CDR3 nucleotides read TGCGCCAGCAGCTTGGAGGCCCAAGATACGCAGTATTTT. Translating gives CASSLEAQDTQYF. The full variable domain, completed using reference TRBV5-1 and TRBJ2-3, is KAGVTQTPRYLIKTRGQQVTLSCSPISGHRSVSWYQQTPGQGLQFLFEYFSETQRNKGNFPGRFSGRQFSNSRSEMNVSTLELGDSALYLCASSLEAQDTQYFGPGTRLTVL.

The gene calls are TRBV10-2 and TRBJ1-5; no reliable D call. Trimming shortened V by 2 bases and J by 11 bases, and 13 bases separated the two germline ends. Germline CDR1 and CDR2: WSHSY and SAAADI. The CDR3 spans 13 residues. CDR3 DNA: TGCGCCAGCAGTGAGACTCTGGATTTGGCCCAGCATTTT. This codes for CASSETLDLAQHF.

V and J are TRBV18 and TRBJ1-6; 7 nucleotides agree with TRBD1. Germline assignment: CDR1 KGHSH and CDR2 LQKENI. This CDR3 has 17 residues. J gave up 3 bases and V 1 base, and 6 bases lay outside the gene matches. CDR3: CASSPRPGGSYNSPLHF. The CDR3 nucleotides are TGTGCCAGCTCACCACGGCCAGGGGGAAGCTATAATTCACCCCTCCACTTT. The complete variable domain, with remaining parts taken from reference TRBV18 and TRBJ1-6, reads NAGVMQNPRHLVRRRGQEARLRCSPMKGHSHVYWYRQLPEEGLKFMVYLQKENIIDESGMPKERFSAEFPKEGPSILRIQQVVRGDSAAYFCASSPRPGGSYNSPLHFGNGTRLTVT.

This chain connects TRBV15 to TRBJ2-3; D is unclear. The CDR3 sequence is 13 residues long. Germline CDR1 reads LNHNV; CDR2 reads YYDKDF (reference sequence). The V gene lost 5 bases and the J gene lost 14 bases, with 20 bases spanning the gap. The CDR3 protein is CATSPRALGLLYF. The CDR3 region has the DNA TGTGCCACCAGCCCAAGGGCACTTGGCCTTTTGTATTTT.

This clonotype was recorded a few times. The genes are TRBV27 and TRBJ2-3, with 12 bases fitting TRBD2. The CDR3 sequence is 17 residues long. The germline V gene has CDR1 MNHEY and CDR2 SMNVEV (reference sequence). The junction had 12 bases not matched to a gene; V was cut back by 5 bases and J by 6 bases. CDR3 DNA sequence: TGTGCCAGCAGTCTTGGACTAGCGGGAACACAGGGGGATACGCAGTATTTT. This gives the protein CASSLGLAGTQGDTQYF.

This clonotype was found a few times. V gene TRBV6-1 combines with J gene TRBJ2-1; 10 nucleotides align to TRBD2. V trimming: 4 bases; J trimming: 3 bases; junction bases outside the gene matches: 3. The CDR3 has 15 amino acids. CDR1 MNHNS and CDR2 SASEGT come from the germline V gene. The CDR3 DNA sequence: TGTGCCAGCAGTGTGGGACTAGCGATCTACAATGAGCAGTTCTTC. Its protein is CASSVGLAIYNEQFF.